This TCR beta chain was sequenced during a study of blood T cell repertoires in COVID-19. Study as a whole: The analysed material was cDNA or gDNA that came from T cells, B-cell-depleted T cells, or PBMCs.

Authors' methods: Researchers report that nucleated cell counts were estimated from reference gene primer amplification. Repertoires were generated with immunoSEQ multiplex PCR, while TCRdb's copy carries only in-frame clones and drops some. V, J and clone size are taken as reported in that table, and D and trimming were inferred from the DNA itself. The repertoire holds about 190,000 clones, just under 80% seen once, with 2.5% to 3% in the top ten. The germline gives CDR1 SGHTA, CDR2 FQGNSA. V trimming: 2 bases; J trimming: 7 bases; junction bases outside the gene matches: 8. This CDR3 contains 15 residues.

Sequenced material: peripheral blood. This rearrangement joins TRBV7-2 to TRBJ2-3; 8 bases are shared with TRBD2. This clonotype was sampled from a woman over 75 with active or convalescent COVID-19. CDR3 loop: CASSLTTSGGHTQYF. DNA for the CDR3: TGTGCCAGCAGCTTAACAACTAGCGGAGGCCATACGCAGTATTTT.